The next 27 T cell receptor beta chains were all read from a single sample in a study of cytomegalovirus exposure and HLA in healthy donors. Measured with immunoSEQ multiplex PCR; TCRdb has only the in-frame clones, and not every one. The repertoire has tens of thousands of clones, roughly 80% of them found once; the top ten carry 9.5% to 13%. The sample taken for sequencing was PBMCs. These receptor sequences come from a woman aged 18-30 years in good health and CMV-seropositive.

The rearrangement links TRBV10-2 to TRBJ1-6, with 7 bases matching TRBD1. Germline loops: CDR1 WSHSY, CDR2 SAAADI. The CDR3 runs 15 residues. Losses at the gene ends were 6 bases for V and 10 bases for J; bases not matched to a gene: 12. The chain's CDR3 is CASRATGLNRSPLHF. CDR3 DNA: TGCGCCAGCAGGGCGACAGGGCTCAATCGATCACCCCTCCACTTT.

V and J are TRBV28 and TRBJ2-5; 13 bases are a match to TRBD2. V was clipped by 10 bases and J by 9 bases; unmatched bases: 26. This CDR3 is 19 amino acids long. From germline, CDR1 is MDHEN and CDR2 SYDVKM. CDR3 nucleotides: TGTGCCACCCTAAGAGTGAGAACTAGCGGGGGGGCCGTGGTGGAGGCCCAGTACTTC. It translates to CATLRVRTSGGAVVEAQYF.

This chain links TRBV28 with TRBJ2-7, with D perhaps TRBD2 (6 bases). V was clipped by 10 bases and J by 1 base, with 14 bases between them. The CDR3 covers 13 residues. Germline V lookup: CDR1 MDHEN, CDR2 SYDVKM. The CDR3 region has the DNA TGTGCCATCAGGGACTTGGATTCCTACGAGCAGTACTTC. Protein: CAIRDLDSYEQYF. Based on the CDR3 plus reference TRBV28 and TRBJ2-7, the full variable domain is DVKVTQSSRYLVKRTGEKVFLECVQDMDHENMFWYRQDPGLGLRLIYFSYDVKMKEKGDIPEGYSVSREKKERFSLILESASTNQTSMYLCAIRDLDSYEQYFGPGTRLTVT.

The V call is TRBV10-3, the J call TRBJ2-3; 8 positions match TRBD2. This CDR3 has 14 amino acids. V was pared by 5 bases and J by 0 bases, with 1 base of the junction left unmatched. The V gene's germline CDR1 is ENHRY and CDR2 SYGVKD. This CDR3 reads CAISSGGSTDTQYF. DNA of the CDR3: TGTGCCATCAGTAGCGGGGGAAGCACAGATACGCAGTATTTT.

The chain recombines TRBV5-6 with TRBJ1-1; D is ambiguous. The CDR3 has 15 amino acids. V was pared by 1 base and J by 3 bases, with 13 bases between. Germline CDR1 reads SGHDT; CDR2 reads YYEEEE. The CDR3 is CASSLLSGLDTEAFF. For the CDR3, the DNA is TGTGCCAGCAGCTTGCTTTCGGGGTTGGACACTGAAGCTTTCTTT.

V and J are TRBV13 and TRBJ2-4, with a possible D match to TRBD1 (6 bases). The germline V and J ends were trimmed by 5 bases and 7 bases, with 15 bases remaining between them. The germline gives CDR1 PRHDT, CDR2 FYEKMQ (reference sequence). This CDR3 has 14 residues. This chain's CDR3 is CASSDPAQGNIQYF. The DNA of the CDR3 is TGTGCCAGCAGCGACCCCGCGCAGGGGAACATTCAGTACTTC.

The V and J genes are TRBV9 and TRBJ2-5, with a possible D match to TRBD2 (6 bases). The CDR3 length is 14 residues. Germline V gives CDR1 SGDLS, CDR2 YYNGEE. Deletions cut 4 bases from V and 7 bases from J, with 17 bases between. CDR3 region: CASSPETSGATQYF. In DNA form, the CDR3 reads TGTGCCAGCAGCCCCGAGACTAGTGGTGCGACCCAGTACTTC. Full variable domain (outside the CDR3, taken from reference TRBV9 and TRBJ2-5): DSGVTQTPKHLITATGQRVTLRCSPRSGDLSVYWYQQSLDQGLQFLIQYYNGEERAKGNILERFSAQQFPDLHSELNLSSLELGDSALYFCASSPETSGATQYFGPGTRLLVL.

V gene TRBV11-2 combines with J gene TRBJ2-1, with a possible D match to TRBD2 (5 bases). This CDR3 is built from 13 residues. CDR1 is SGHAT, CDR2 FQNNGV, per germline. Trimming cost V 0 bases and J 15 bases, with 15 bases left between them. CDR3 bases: TGTGCCAGCAGCTTAGATCGGGGAACGGATCCGTTCTTC. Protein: CASSLDRGTDPFF.

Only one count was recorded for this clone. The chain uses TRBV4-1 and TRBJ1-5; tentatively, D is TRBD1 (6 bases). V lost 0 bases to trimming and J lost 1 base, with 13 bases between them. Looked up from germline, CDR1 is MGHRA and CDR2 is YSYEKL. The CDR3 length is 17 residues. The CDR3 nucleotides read TGCGCCAGCAGCCAAGATACTCGGACAGAGAGCAATCAGCCCCAGCATTTT. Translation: CASSQDTRTESNQPQHF.

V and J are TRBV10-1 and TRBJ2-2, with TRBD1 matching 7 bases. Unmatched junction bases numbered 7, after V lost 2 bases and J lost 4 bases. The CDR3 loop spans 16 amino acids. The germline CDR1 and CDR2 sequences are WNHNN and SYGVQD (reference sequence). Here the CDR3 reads CASSENEGAGTGELFF. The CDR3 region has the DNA TGCGCCAGCAGTGAGAACGAGGGGGCGGGCACCGGGGAGCTGTTTTTT.

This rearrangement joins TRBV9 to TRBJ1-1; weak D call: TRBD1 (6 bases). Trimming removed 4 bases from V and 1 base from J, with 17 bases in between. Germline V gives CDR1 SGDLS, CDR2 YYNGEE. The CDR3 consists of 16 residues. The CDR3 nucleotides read TGTGCCAGCAGCTCCCAGGGGCTGGGATGGAACACTGAAGCTTTCTTT. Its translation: CASSSQGLGWNTEAFF.

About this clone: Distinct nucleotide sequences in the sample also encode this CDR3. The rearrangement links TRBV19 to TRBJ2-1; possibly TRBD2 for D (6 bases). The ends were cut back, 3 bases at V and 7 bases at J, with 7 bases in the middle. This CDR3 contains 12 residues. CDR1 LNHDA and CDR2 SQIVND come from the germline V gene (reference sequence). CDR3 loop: CASSIGGNEQFF. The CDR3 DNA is TGTGCCAGTAGTATCGGGGGTAATGAGCAGTTCTTC. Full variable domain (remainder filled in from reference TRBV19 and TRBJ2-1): DGGITQSPKYLFRKEGQNVTLSCEQNLNHDAMYWYRQDPGQGLRLIYYSQIVNDFQKGDIAEGYSVSREKKESFPLTVTSAQKNPTAFYLCASSIGGNEQFFGPGTRLTVL.

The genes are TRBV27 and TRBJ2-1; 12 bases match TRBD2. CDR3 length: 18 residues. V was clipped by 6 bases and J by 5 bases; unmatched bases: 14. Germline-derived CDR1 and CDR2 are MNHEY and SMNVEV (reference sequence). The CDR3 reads CASSSLGVPSGGDNEQFF. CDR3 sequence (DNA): TGTGCCAGCAGCTCTCTCGGGGTGCCTAGCGGGGGGGACAATGAGCAGTTCTTC.

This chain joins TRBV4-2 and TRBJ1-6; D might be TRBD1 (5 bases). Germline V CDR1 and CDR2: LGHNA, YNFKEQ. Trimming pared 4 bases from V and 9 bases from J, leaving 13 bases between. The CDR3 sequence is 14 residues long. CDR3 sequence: CASSPDSYGSPLHF. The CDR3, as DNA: TGTGCCAGCAGCCCCGACAGCTATGGTTCACCCCTCCACTTT.

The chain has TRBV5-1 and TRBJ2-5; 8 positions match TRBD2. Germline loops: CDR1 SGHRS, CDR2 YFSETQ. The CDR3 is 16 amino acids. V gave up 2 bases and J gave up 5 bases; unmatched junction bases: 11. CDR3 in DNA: TGCGCCAGCAGCTTATGGGCTAGCGGGCTCAGCGAGACCCAGTACTTC. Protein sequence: CASSLWASGLSETQYF.

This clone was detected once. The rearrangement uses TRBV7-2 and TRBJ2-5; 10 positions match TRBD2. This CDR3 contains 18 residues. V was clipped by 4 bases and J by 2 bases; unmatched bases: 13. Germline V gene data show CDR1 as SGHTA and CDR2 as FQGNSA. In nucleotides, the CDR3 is TGTGCCAGCAGCTCTAGGAGCGGGGGGGCTGGTCCTCAAGAGACCCAGTACTTC. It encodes CASSSRSGGAGPQETQYF. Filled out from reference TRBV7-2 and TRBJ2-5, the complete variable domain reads GAGVSQSPSNKVTEKGKDVELRCDPISGHTALYWYRQSLGQGLEFLIYFQGNSAPDKSGLPSDRFSAERTGGSVSTLTIQRTQQEDSAVYLCASSSRSGGAGPQETQYFGPGTRLLVL.

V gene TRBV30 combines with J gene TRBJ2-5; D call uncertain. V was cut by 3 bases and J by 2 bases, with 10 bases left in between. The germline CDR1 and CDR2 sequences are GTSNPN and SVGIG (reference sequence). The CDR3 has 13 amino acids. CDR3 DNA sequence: TGTGCCTGGAGCATAAAACAGCAAGAGACCCAGTACTTC. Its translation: CAWSIKQQETQYF.

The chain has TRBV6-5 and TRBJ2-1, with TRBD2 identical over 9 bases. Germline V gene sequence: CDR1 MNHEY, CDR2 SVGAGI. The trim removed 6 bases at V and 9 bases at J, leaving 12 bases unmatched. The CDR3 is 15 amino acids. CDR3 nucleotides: TGTGCCAGCAGCCGAGGGACTAGCCATGGGGGTGAGCAGTTCTTC. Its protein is CASSRGTSHGGEQFF.

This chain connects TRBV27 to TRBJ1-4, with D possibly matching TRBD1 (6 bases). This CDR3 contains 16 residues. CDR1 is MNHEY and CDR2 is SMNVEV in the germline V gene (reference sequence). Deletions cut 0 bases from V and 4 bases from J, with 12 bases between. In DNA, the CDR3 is TGTGCCAGCAGTTTATCGGGGGCCGCGCTTAATGAAAAACTGTTTTTT. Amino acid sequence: CASSLSGAALNEKLFF.

The CDR3, as DNA: TGTGCCACCAGCGGCGGACCCCAGGGAATCTACGAGCAGTACTTC. Translated, it gives CATSGGPQGIYEQYF. The chain joins TRBV15 to TRBJ2-7; weak D call: TRBD1 (5 bases). Trimming took off 5 bases at V and 3 bases at J, with 17 bases between the two ends. Germline lookup yields CDR1 LNHNV and CDR2 YYDKDF (reference sequence). The CDR3 spans 15 residues. Variable domain in full (rest from reference TRBV15 and TRBJ2-7): DAMVIQNPRYQVTQFGKPVTLSCSQTLNHNVMYWYQQKSSQAPKLLFHYYDKDFNNEADTPDNFQSRRPNTSFCFLDIRSPGLGDTAMYLCATSGGPQGIYEQYFGPGTRLTVT.

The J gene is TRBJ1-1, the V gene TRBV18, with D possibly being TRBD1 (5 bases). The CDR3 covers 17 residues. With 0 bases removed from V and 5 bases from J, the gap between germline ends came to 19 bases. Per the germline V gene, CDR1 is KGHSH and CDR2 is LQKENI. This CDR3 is CASSPPSQAWGWTEAFF. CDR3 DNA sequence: TGTGCCAGCTCACCACCGTCACAGGCATGGGGATGGACTGAAGCTTTCTTT. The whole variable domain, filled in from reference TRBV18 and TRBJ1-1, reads NAGVMQNPRHLVRRRGQEARLRCSPMKGHSHVYWYRQLPEEGLKFMVYLQKENIIDESGMPKERFSAEFPKEGPSILRIQQVVRGDSAAYFCASSPPSQAWGWTEAFFGQGTRLTVV.

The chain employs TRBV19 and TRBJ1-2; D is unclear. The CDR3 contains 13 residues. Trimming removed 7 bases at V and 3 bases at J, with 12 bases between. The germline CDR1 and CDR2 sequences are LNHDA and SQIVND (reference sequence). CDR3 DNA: TGTGCCAGTACTTGGGGAGGAGACTATGGCTACACCTTC. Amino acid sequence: CASTWGGDYGYTF.

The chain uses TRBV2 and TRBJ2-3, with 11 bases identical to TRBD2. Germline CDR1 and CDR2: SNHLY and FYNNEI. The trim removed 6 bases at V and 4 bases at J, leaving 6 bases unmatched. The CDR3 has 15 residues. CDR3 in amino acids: CASRPSGGSPDTQYF. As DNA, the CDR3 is TGTGCCAGCAGACCTAGCGGGGGGTCGCCAGATACGCAGTATTTT.

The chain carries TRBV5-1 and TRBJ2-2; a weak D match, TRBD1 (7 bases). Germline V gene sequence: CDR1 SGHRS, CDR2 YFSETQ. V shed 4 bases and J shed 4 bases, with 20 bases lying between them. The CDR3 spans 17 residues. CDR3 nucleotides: TGCGCCAGCAGCCCACCATCCAGGGGGGCTGGCACCGGGGAGCTGTTTTTT. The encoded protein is CASSPPSRGAGTGELFF.

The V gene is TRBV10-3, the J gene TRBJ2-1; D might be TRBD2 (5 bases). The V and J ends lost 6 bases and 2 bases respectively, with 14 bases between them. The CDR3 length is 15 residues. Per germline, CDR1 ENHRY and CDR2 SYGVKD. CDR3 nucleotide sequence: TGTGCCATCAGCGGCGAGGGTCCCCCCTACAATGAGCAGTTCTTC. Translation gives CAISGEGPPYNEQFF.

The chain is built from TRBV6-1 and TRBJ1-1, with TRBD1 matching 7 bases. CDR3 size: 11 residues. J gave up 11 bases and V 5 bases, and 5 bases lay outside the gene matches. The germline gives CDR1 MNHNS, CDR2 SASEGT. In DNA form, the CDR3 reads TGTGCCAGCAGTCGTCAGGGGGACGCTTTCTTT. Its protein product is CASSRQGDAFF.

CDR3 protein: CASSLLIAGGGTDTQYF. For the CDR3, the DNA is TGTGCCAGCAGTTTACTAATAGCGGGGGGAGGCACAGATACGCAGTATTTT. The chain links TRBV28 to TRBJ2-3, with TRBD2 matching over 10 bases. CDR1 and CDR2 (germline): MDHEN, SYDVKM. The CDR3 is made up of 17 amino acids. V gave up 2 bases and J gave up 1 base; unmatched junction bases: 6.